This entry describes one TCR beta chain. The data are from a study of esophageal squamous cell carcinoma under preoperative chemotherapy. The junction had 6 bases not matched to a gene; V was cut back by 4 bases and J by 0 bases. The length of the CDR3 is 16 residues. Germline-derived CDR1 and CDR2 are WNHNN and SYGVQD (reference sequence). Time point meaning: after preoperative PTX-NDP chemotherapy. TCRdb ran MiXCR on the PCR reads and lists one entry per CDR3 protein. The sample shows 15,000 to 20,000 distinct CDR3 sequences, about 43% of them seen only once. This material was obtained from a patient given preoperative chemotherapy. V is TRBV10-1 and J is TRBJ2-3; the match to TRBD2 covers 8 bases. This TCR came from a human donor with esophageal squamous cell carcinoma. The donor label of this sample is uncertain. The chain's CDR3 is CASSGQLAASTDTQYF. CDR3 in DNA: TGCGCCAGCAGTGGGCAACTAGCGGCTAGCACAGATACGCAGTATTTT.